The T cell receptor beta chain described here comes from a study of blood T cell repertoires in COVID-19. The wider study: PBMCs, B-cell-depleted T cells, or T cells provided the cDNA or gDNA that made up the material.

Data came from immunoSEQ multiplex PCR; TCRdb stores just in-frame clones and leaves some out. Here the sample spans 210,000 or so clones, 81% being singletons. Per the germline V gene, CDR1 is KGHSH and CDR2 is LQKENI. Trimming stripped 6 bases from V and 6 bases from J, with 11 bases between. The CDR3 is 12 residues long. The study drew participants aged about 18 to 89 years from 20 to 30 US areas. The chain links TRBV18 to TRBJ1-1, with a possible D match to TRBD1 (5 bases). Material for sequencing was PBMCs or T cells enriched from blood (not recorded which). This TCR was sampled from a woman between 45 and 60 years old with acute COVID-19. The CDR3 loop reads CASSRTGAEAFF. DNA of the CDR3: TGTGCCAGCTCGCGGACGGGGGCTGAAGCTTTCTTT.